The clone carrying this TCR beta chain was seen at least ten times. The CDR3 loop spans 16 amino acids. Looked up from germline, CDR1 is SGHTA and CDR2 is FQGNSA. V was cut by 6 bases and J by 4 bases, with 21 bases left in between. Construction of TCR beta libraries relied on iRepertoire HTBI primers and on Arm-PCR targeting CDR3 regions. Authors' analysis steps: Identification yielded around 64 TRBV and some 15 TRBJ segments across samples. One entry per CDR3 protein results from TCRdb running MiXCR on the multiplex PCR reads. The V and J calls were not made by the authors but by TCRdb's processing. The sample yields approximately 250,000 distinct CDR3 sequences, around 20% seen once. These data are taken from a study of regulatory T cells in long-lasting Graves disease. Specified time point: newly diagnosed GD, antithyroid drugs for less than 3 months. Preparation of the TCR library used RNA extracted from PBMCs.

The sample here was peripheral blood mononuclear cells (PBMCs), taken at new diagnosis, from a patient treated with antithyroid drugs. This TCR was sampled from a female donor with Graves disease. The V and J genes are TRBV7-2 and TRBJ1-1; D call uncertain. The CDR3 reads CASSQLEWVTGTEAFF. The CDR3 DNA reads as TGTGCCAGCAGTCAACTGGAGTGGGTGACGGGCACTGAAGCTTTCTTT.